The 32 T cell receptor beta chains in this list originate from one sample, sequenced in a study of T cell responses to AZD1222 COVID-19 vaccine. Libraries were prepared by immunoSEQ multiplex PCR; TCRdb keeps only in-frame clonotypes and omits some of them. The top ten hold more than 6.5% of the sample, which has about 150,000 clones, roughly nine tenths seen once. This material consisted of peripheral blood, taken after recovery from COVID-19. The receptor source for this set is an adult who had recovered from COVID-19.

This chain links TRBV29-1 with TRBJ2-1; 11 bases match TRBD2. V lost 6 bases to trimming and J lost 10 bases; unmatched junction nucleotides: 5. Per germline, CDR1 SQVTM and CDR2 ANQGSEA. The CDR3 has 12 residues. The chain's CDR3 is CSVGTSGVEQFF. CDR3 nucleotides: TGCAGCGTGGGGACTAGCGGAGTCGAGCAGTTCTTC.

The chain carries TRBV3-1 (or the pseudogene TRBV3-2) and TRBJ2-3, with D uncertain. This CDR3 spans 13 amino acids. Germline values: CDR1 LGHDT, CDR2 YNNKEL (reference sequence). Trimming took 0 bases from V and 4 from J, leaving 5 bases between them. The CDR3 region has the DNA TGTGCCAGCAGCCAAGATTCCGCAGATACGCAGTATTTT. Protein product: CASSQDSADTQYF.

This rearrangement joins TRBV10-3 to TRBJ1-2; 7 bases map to TRBD1. The CDR3 has 14 residues. Germline V gene sequence: CDR1 ENHRY, CDR2 SYGVKD. The J segment lost 7 bases and the V segment lost 2 bases, leaving 7 bases of the junction unmatched. The DNA for the CDR3 is TGTGCCATCAGTGAGCTCGAGGGGGCGCGTGGCTACACCTTC. This codes for CAISELEGARGYTF.

The rearrangement joins TRBV29-1 to TRBJ1-2; 11 nucleotides align to TRBD1. Trimming at V came to 7 bases and at J to 3 bases, leaving 4 bases not matched to a gene. CDR1 SQVTM and CDR2 ANQGSEA come from the germline V gene. The CDR3 is 13 residues long. The CDR3 DNA reads TGCAGCGGGACAGGGGGCGCGGACTATGGCTACACCTTC. It is translated as CSGTGGADYGYTF.

V usage is TRBV9 and J usage is TRBJ2-7; D possibly uses TRBD1 or TRBD2 (5 bases each). V was cut by 4 bases and J by 3 bases, with 14 bases left in between. CDR3 length: 14 residues. Germline V gene lookup returns CDR1 SGDLS and CDR2 YYNGEE. CDR3 DNA sequence: TGTGCCAGCAGCACCAGGGACGGGATCTACGAGCAGTACTTC. It is translated as CASSTRDGIYEQYF.

This clone has only a few counts. The chain combines TRBV6-5 with TRBJ1-5, with 8 bases identical to TRBD1. Trimming took 4 bases from V and 3 from J; bases not matched to a gene: 5. This CDR3 is built from 15 residues. Germline V gene sequence: CDR1 MNHEY, CDR2 SVGAGI. For the CDR3, the DNA is TGTGCCAGCAGTTTGACAGGGGCCTACAATCAGCCCCAGCATTTT. Amino acids: CASSLTGAYNQPQHF.

The gene calls are TRBV19 and TRBJ2-7; TRBD1 is a possible D gene (6 bases). This CDR3 region has 12 residues. The V gene's germline CDR1 is LNHDA and CDR2 SQIVND (reference sequence). Trimming took off 5 bases at V and 3 bases at J, with 8 bases between the two ends. The CDR3 sequence is CASSPDSYEQYF. CDR3 nucleotides: TGTGCCAGTAGTCCGGACAGCTACGAGCAGTACTTC.

This clone appeared once. The chain combines TRBV9 with TRBJ2-1; possible D gene TRBD2, 6 bases. The CDR3 runs to 16 residues. Germline V gene data show CDR1 as SGDLS and CDR2 as YYNGEE. Trimming took off 3 bases at V and 7 bases at J, with 20 bases between the two ends. The CDR3 DNA reads as TGTGCCAGCAGCGGTCGAGACTCCTCAGGAGGGAATGAGCAGTTCTTC. This encodes CASSGRDSSGGNEQFF.

In this sample, this clone turned up once. The chain links TRBV18 to TRBJ2-7; D unclear. The CDR3 loop spans 14 amino acids. Germline CDR1 KGHSH, CDR2 LQKENI. Between the trimmed V and J ends, which lost 0 bases and 2 bases, there was a span of 8 bases. The CDR3 loop reads CASSPPAETYEQYF. The CDR3 DNA is TGTGCCAGCTCACCACCGGCAGAAACCTACGAGCAGTACTTC.

The gene calls are TRBV2 and TRBJ1-5; D remains ambiguous. Trimming removed 11 bases at V and 3 bases at J, with 14 bases between. In germline, CDR1 is SNHLY, CDR2 FYNNEI. The CDR3 is 13 residues long. CDR3 sequence: CAGRIEANQPQHF. The DNA for the CDR3 is TGTGCCGGACGAATCGAAGCCAATCAGCCCCAGCATTTT.

J is TRBJ2-5 and V is TRBV7-3, with D perhaps TRBD2 (7 bases). V was trimmed by 1 base and J by 4 bases, leaving 13 bases between them. The CDR3 is 15 residues long. Germline V gives CDR1 SGHTA, CDR2 FQGTGA. CDR3 in amino acids: CASSLSGGGGETQYF. The CDR3 nucleotides read TGTGCCAGCAGCTTAAGCGGGGGCGGAGGAGAGACCCAGTACTTC. The full variable domain, its missing parts supplied by reference TRBV7-3 and TRBJ2-5, is GAGVSQTPSNKVTEKGKYVELRCDPISGHTALYWYRQSLGQGPEFLIYFQGTGAADDSGLPNDRFFAVRPEGSVSTLKIQRTERGDSAVYLCASSLSGGGGETQYFGPGTRLLVL.

The chain carries TRBV7-2 and TRBJ2-3; 7 bases match TRBD1. There are 15 residues in the CDR3. Germline-derived CDR1 and CDR2 are SGHTA and FQGNSA. V dropped 5 bases and J dropped 3; count of bases not matched to a gene: 8. In DNA, the CDR3 is TGTGCCAGCAGCCCCACAGGGGCGCGGACAGATACGCAGTATTTT. Protein: CASSPTGARTDTQYF.

This rearrangement joins TRBV11-2 to TRBJ2-3, with a tentative D call TRBD2 (5 bases). V lost 7 bases, J lost 2 bases, and 7 bases lay in between. This CDR3 region has 12 residues. Germline V lookup: CDR1 SGHAT, CDR2 FQNNGV. The DNA of the CDR3 is TGTGCCAGCAAGGACTCCACAGATACGCAGTATTTT. Translation gives CASKDSTDTQYF.

The chain uses TRBV28 and TRBJ2-7; D remains unclear. The CDR3 sequence is 11 residues long. Per germline, CDR1 MDHEN and CDR2 SYDVKM. Trimming removed 6 bases from V and 5 bases from J, with 8 bases in between. Here the CDR3 reads CASRVAHEQYF. CDR3 DNA sequence: TGTGCCAGCAGGGTAGCCCACGAGCAGTACTTC.

This clone was seen only once. The chain couples TRBV5-1 to TRBJ2-5; TRBD1 aligns across 9 bases. Germline V gene lookup returns CDR1 SGHRS and CDR2 YFSETQ. The CDR3 totals 16 residues. The V segment lost 5 bases and the J segment 5 bases; nucleotides outside the gene matches: 13. The chain's CDR3 is CASRDPGTGMMETQYF. The CDR3 DNA follows: TGCGCCAGCAGAGATCCCGGGACAGGGATGATGGAGACCCAGTACTTC.

This clone was seen only once. This rearrangement joins TRBV7-3 to TRBJ2-7; D is possibly TRBD1 (6 bases). CDR3 length: 14 residues. V was trimmed by 5 bases and J by 7 bases, leaving 18 bases between them. Germline assignment: CDR1 SGHTA and CDR2 FQGTGA. In DNA, the CDR3 is TGTGCCAGCAGCCGTGACAGGATAGGTGGGGAGCAGTACTTC. Amino acid sequence: CASSRDRIGGEQYF.

This chain uses TRBV2 with TRBJ1-5; no definite D call. Germline V lookup: CDR1 SNHLY, CDR2 FYNNEI. V was clipped by 3 bases and J by 6 bases, with 12 bases between them. CDR3 size: 14 residues. CDR3 region: CASSEMKRVQPQHF. CDR3 nucleotide sequence: TGTGCCAGCAGTGAGATGAAAAGGGTTCAGCCCCAGCATTTT.

The chain employs TRBV4-3 and TRBJ2-3, with D possibly matching TRBD1 (5 bases). The CDR3 has 14 residues. V was clipped by 0 bases and J by 4 bases, with 8 bases between them. Per germline, CDR1 LGHNA and CDR2 YSLEER. CDR3 sequence (DNA): TGCGCCAGCAGCCAAGATCTGGGGCCAGATACGCAGTATTTT. Protein product: CASSQDLGPDTQYF.

The V gene is TRBV6-2 or TRBV6-3, the J gene TRBJ2-7; no definite D call. Germline CDR1 MNHEY, CDR2 SVGEGT. This CDR3 spans 13 amino acids. The V end lost 6 bases, the J end lost 5 bases, and 14 bases lay between the germline ends. CDR3 sequence reads: CASSIGTYNEQYF. In DNA form, the CDR3 reads TGTGCCAGCAGCATTGGAACCTATAACGAGCAGTACTTC.

The chain carries TRBV3-1 (or the pseudogene TRBV3-2) and TRBJ2-1; TRBD1 or TRBD2 may be the D gene (5 bases each). Trimming removed 0 bases from V and 9 bases from J, with 9 bases in between. Looked up from germline, CDR1 is LGHDT and CDR2 is YNNKEL (reference sequence). This CDR3 spans 13 amino acids. The CDR3 loop is CASSQDMRGEQFF. For the CDR3, the DNA is TGTGCCAGCAGCCAAGATATGAGGGGTGAGCAGTTCTTC.

The chain uses TRBV7-2 and TRBJ2-2, with 12 bases lining up with TRBD2. V was pared by 1 base and J by 8 bases, with 11 bases of the junction left unmatched. Germline-derived CDR1 and CDR2 are SGHTA and FQGNSA. The CDR3 extends over 18 amino acids. The CDR3 DNA follows: TGTGCCAGCAGCTTAGTCTTATCTAGCGGGGGGGCCCCAGGGGAGCTGTTTTTT. It specifies CASSLVLSSGGAPGELFF.

This rearrangement joins TRBV10-3 to TRBJ2-3; D ambiguous. With 0 bases removed from V and 0 bases from J, the gap between germline ends came to 7 bases. The CDR3 consists of 15 residues. Germline CDR1 reads ENHRY; CDR2 reads SYGVKD. CDR3 nucleotide sequence: TGTGCCATCAGTGAGTCAGGAGCTAGCACAGATACGCAGTATTTT. Its translation: CAISESGASTDTQYF.

This clone was counted between two and nine times. The chain combines TRBV28 with TRBJ1-5; D uncertain. This CDR3 has 12 residues. Trimming pared 10 bases from V and 0 bases from J, leaving 7 bases between. Per the germline V gene, CDR1 is MDHEN and CDR2 is SYDVKM. The CDR3 DNA reads as TGTGCCACCTACATTAGCAATCAGCCCCAGCATTTT. Protein sequence: CATYISNQPQHF.

The V call is TRBV5-6, the J call TRBJ1-2; D might be TRBD1 (5 bases). V lost 4 bases to trimming and J lost 2 bases, with 12 bases between them. The CDR3 length is 14 residues. CDR1 is SGHDT and CDR2 is YYEEEE in the germline V gene. The CDR3 sequence is CASSPQGPNYGYTF. The DNA of the CDR3 is TGTGCCAGCAGCCCCCAGGGTCCCAACTATGGCTACACCTTC. The full variable domain, completed using reference TRBV5-6 and TRBJ1-2, is DAGVTQSPTHLIKTRGQQVTLRCSPKSGHDTVSWYQQALGQGPQFIFQYYEEEERQRGNFPDRFSGHQFPNYSSELNVNALLLGDSALYLCASSPQGPNYGYTFGSGTRLTVV.

The CDR3 DNA sequence: TGTGCCAGCAGCACCCGACTAGCGGGGGGGAATGAGCAGTTCTTC. It yields the protein CASSTRLAGGNEQFF. V is TRBV3-1 (or the pseudogene TRBV3-2) and J is TRBJ2-1, with 14 bases that match TRBD2. J was trimmed by 7 bases and V by 5 bases; bases with no gene match: 4. The CDR3 is made up of 15 amino acids. Germline V CDR1 and CDR2: LGHDT, YNNKEL (reference sequence).

The V call is TRBV5-6, the J call TRBJ2-5, with 7 bases that match TRBD1. Per the germline V gene, CDR1 is SGHDT and CDR2 is YYEEEE. This CDR3 spans 14 amino acids. After removal of 2 bases from V and 5 bases from J, the junction contained 6 bases not matched to a gene. The CDR3 DNA sequence: TGTGCCAGCAGCTTAGAGGGGGCGTGGGAGACCCAGTACTTC. Its translation: CASSLEGAWETQYF.

V gene TRBV6-4 combines with J gene TRBJ2-2; D remains ambiguous. The CDR3 extends over 12 amino acids. V was shortened by 4 bases and J by 7 bases, with 7 bases between the two germline ends. Germline values: CDR1 MRHNA, CDR2 SNTAGT. The CDR3 reads CASSGFNGELFF. The CDR3 DNA is TGTGCCAGCAGTGGGTTTAACGGGGAGCTGTTTTTT.

The J gene is TRBJ2-2, the V gene TRBV27, with 9 bases fitting TRBD1. CDR3 length: 15 residues. Germline lookup yields CDR1 MNHEY and CDR2 SMNVEV (reference sequence). V shed 2 bases, J shed 4 bases, and the junction held 2 bases outside the gene matches. CDR3 amino acids: CASSLGQGRTGELFF. The CDR3, as DNA: TGTGCCAGCAGTTTAGGACAGGGGCGCACCGGGGAGCTGTTTTTT.

The chain joins TRBV7-2 to TRBJ1-2, with 7 positions matching TRBD1. The V and J ends lost 2 bases and 7 bases, in that order; junction bases with no gene match: 13. This CDR3 is built from 16 residues. Germline V gives CDR1 SGHTA, CDR2 FQGNSA. CDR3 protein: CASSLNAGGDGSGYTF. CDR3 DNA sequence: TGTGCCAGCAGCTTAAACGCAGGGGGAGATGGAAGTGGCTACACCTTC.

This clone has a handful of counts. The V call is TRBV7-2, the J call TRBJ2-5; 7 bases match TRBD2. This CDR3 contains 15 residues. Per germline, CDR1 SGHTA and CDR2 FQGNSA. V was clipped by 3 bases and J by 4 bases; unmatched bases: 8. Written as DNA, the CDR3 is TGTGCCAGCAGCTTTTCGGAGACTAGCAGAGAGACCCAGTACTTC. Translated, it gives CASSFSETSRETQYF.

The rearrangement uses TRBV19 and TRBJ2-3, with TRBD2 as a possible D gene (5 bases). The CDR3 runs to 17 residues. Trimming removed 1 base from V and 2 bases from J, with 16 bases in between. In germline, CDR1 is LNHDA, CDR2 SQIVND (reference sequence). CDR3 bases: TGTGCCAGTAGTATAGTTGGTCGGGGATCTGACACAGATACGCAGTATTTT. This gives the protein CASSIVGRGSDTDTQYF.

The CDR3 DNA reads TGTGCTAGTGAGTTTTCGAACACTGAAGCTTTCTTT. Protein product: CASEFSNTEAFF. The chain carries TRBV12-5 and TRBJ1-1; D is unclear. V was shortened by 7 bases and J by 1 base, with 7 bases between the two germline ends. Per the germline V gene, CDR1 is LGHNT and CDR2 is FRNRAP. The CDR3 totals 12 residues.